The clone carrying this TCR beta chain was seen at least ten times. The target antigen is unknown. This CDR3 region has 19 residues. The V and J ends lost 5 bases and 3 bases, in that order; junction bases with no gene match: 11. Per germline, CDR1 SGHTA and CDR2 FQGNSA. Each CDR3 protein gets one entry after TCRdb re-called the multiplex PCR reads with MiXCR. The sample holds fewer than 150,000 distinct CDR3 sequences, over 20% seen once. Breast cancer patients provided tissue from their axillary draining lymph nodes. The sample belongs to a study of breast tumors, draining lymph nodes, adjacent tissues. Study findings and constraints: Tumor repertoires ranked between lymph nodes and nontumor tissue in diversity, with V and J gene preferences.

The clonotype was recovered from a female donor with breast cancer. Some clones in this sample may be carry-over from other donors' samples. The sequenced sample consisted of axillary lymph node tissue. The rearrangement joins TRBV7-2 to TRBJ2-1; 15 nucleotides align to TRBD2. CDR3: CASSLTGTSGGTYYNEQFF. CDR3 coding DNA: TGTGCCAGCAGCCTAACCGGGACTAGCGGGGGGACTTACTACAATGAGCAGTTCTTC. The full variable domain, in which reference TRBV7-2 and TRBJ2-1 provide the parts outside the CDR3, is GAGVSQSPSNKVTEKGKDVELRCDPISGHTALYWYRQSLGQGLEFLIYFQGNSAPDKSGLPSDRFSAERTGGSVSTLTIQRTQQEDSAVYLCASSLTGTSGGTYYNEQFFGPGTRLTVL.